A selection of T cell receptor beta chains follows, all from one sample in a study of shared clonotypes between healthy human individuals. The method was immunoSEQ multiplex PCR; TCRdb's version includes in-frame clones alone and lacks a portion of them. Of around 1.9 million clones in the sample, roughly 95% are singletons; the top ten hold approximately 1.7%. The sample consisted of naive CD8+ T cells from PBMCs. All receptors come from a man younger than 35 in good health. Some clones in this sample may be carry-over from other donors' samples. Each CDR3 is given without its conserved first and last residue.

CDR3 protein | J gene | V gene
ASSLLEGQGVDGYT | TRBJ1-2 | TRBV27
ASSDGNLAKNIQY | TRBJ2-4 | TRBV2
ASSYSYSTTGSGNTIY | TRBJ1-3 | TRBV13
AWSGGNEQF | TRBJ2-1 | TRBV30
ASSAPGLASLYEQY | TRBJ2-7 | TRBV28
ASSLRTDTDTQY | TRBJ2-3 | TRBV14
ASSQRGDPSGFYEQY | - | TRBV7-9
ASSYSGSGTDTQY | TRBJ2-3 | TRBV6-5
SVEAGTDPLAKNIQY | TRBJ2-4 | TRBV29-1
ASSSDLSEQY | TRBJ2-7 | TRBV14
ASGTSAPNTGELF | TRBJ2-2 | TRBV12-5
ASSLGRGISWEMNTEAF | TRBJ1-1 | TRBV11-2
ASSPIRRTGGAGEQY | TRBJ2-7 | TRBV27
ASSLGTGGYT | TRBJ1-2 | TRBV7-3
ASSQGLNTGELF | TRBJ2-2 | TRBV4-1
ASSSPRTSGITDTQY | TRBJ2-3 | TRBV27
ASSLSGNTGELF | TRBJ2-2 | TRBV5-4
ASSLVGTSSYNEQF | TRBJ2-1 | TRBV5-1
ASSHGQGAHGNTIY | TRBJ1-3 | TRBV7-6
ASSQGQGSGNTIY | TRBJ1-3 | TRBV4-1
ASSQGTGHGNTIY | TRBJ1-3 | TRBV4-3
ASSAGLAGNTGELF | TRBJ2-2 | TRBV11-2
ASSPHARAGYNEQF | TRBJ2-1 | TRBV19
ASSAYRGDTEAF | TRBJ1-1 | TRBV7-2
ASSLILYEQF | TRBJ2-1 | TRBV11-2
ASSSPVAMNTEAF | TRBJ1-1 | TRBV27
ATRTGNTEAF | TRBJ1-1 | TRBV27
ASSLGQGPYGYT | TRBJ1-2 | TRBV11-2
ASSGPSGRDYNEQF | TRBJ2-1 | TRBV9
ASTLRGGSRQY | TRBJ2-7 | TRBV28
ASSDPLGGYEQY | TRBJ2-7 | TRBV25-1
TSSHRGGTSGIRATGELF | TRBJ2-2 | TRBV1
ASSSTGTVNYGYT | TRBJ1-2 | TRBV5-5
ASSFSGSYETQY | TRBJ2-5 | TRBV11-2
ASSLGQGYNEQF | TRBJ2-1 | TRBV13
SVRSGTLPEQF | TRBJ2-1 | TRBV29-1
AWSARGGLATYEQY | TRBJ2-7 | TRBV30
ASSSGQFYGYT | TRBJ1-2 | TRBV6-5
ASRRRAGQDNEQF | TRBJ2-1 | TRBV6-1
ASSVATASGAYEQY | TRBJ2-7 | TRBV9
ASSPGRVAEAF | TRBJ1-1 | TRBV19
ASSDVVFGELF | TRBJ2-2 | TRBV6-4
ATLTWGYGYT | TRBJ1-2 | TRBV27
ASSYSGPSEGYT | TRBJ1-2 | TRBV6-5
ASSMGGNPQH | TRBJ1-5 | TRBV19
ASSFERQWGEQF | TRBJ2-1 | TRBV7-2
ASTHGAGNNEQF | TRBJ2-1 | TRBV7-8
ASSLGQGNSYEQY | TRBJ2-7 | TRBV5-6
ASSPKGQSGPQH | TRBJ1-5 | TRBV4-1
ASKIGTKAYEQY | TRBJ2-7 | TRBV27
ASSQWRDRTYEQY | TRBJ2-7 | TRBV14
ASSEGGGSSYEQY | TRBJ2-7 | TRBV2
ASSPGAGGGPQSEQF | TRBJ2-1 | TRBV9
ASSQDWVTGYGYT | TRBJ1-2 | TRBV4-1
ASSARPAGQETQY | TRBJ2-5 | TRBV9